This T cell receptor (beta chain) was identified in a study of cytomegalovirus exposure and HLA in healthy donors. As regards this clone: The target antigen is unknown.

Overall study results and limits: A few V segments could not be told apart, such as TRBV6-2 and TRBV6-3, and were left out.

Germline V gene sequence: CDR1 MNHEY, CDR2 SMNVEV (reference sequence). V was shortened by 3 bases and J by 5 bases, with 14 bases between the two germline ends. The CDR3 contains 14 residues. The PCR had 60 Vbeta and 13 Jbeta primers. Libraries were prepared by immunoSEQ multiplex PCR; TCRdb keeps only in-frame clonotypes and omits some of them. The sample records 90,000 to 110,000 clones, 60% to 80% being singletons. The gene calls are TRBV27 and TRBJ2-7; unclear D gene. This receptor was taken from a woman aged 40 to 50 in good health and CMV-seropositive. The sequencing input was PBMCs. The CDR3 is CASSFRSAIDEQYF. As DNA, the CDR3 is TGTGCCAGCAGTTTCCGGTCCGCGATCGACGAGCAGTACTTC.